This T cell receptor (beta chain) derives from a study of neoadjuvant nivolumab and ipilimumab in lung cancer. The wider study: Nivolumab 3 mg/kg was given days 1, 15 and 29, plus ipilimumab 1 mg/kg day 1 in combination.

General observations from the study: Higher pretherapy blood TCR richness went with higher resected-tumor richness. TCR richness and clonality were higher in tumors than adjacent uninvolved lung. Only two of four nivolumab-treated tumors gained richness and clonality by surgery.

The protocol was immunoSEQ multiplex PCR, while the TCRdb copy is restricted to in-frame clones and leaves out a portion. The sample includes thousands of clones, approximately 80% of them seen just once. This clone turned up a few times. Antigen: not known. This CDR3 region has 15 residues. J was trimmed by 5 bases and V by 7 bases; bases with no gene match: 9. Per germline, CDR1 MNHEY and CDR2 SVGAGI. The V call is TRBV6-5, the J call TRBJ2-3; TRBD2 agrees at 10 bases. The specimen comprised tumor tissue, sampled after neoadjuvant nivolumab, alone or with ipilimumab, at or shortly before surgery. The sequence derives from an adult with non-small cell lung cancer. CDR3 protein: CASNSLAGVLDTQYF. The CDR3 DNA sequence: TGTGCCAGCAATTCCCTAGCGGGAGTTCTAGATACGCAGTATTTT.